This TCR beta chain comes out of a study of CD8+ T cells in alopecia areata. Once RNA had been extracted, it was reverse transcribed into cDNA to act as the sequencing template. The table came from immunoSEQ multiplex PCR; TCRdb's copy has only in-frame clones and leaves some out. The data contain fewer than 200,000 clones, about 67% of them seen just once; the ten biggest clones take up roughly 11%. This clone has a single count. The sample in question was CD8+ T cells sorted from blood, obtained at week 0. This TCR came from a human donor with alopecia areata.

The CDR3 loop is CASSPSWSYEQYF. The CDR3 DNA reads TGTGCCAGCAGCCCGTCGTGGTCCTACGAGCAGTACTTC. The chain has TRBV7-8 and TRBJ2-7, with D uncertain. With 5 bases removed from V and 1 base from J, the gap between germline ends came to 9 bases. This CDR3 is built from 13 residues. CDR1 and CDR2 (germline): SGHVS, FQNEAQ.